This paragraph covers one T cell receptor (beta chain) sequence. CD45RO-negative CD8 cells positively selected for CCR7 made up the naive population, which excluded terminally differentiated effector memory CD45RA+ cells. This entry is derived from a study of shared clonotypes between healthy human individuals. Only in-frame clones appear in the TCRdb table, and some are missing; sequencing was by immunoSEQ multiplex PCR. Found here are hundreds of thousands of clones, roughly 98% of them singletons; the top ten hold roughly 0.29%. V lost 10 bases and J 0 bases, leaving 16 bases between the germline ends. CDR3 length: 14 residues. CDR1 is MDHEN and CDR2 is SYDVKM in the germline V gene.

The clonotype comes from a man under 40 in good health. V and J are TRBV28 and TRBJ2-7; the D is unclear. Source material: naive CD8+ T cells sorted from blood. The CDR3 reads CATKQIRNSYEQYF. CDR3 DNA sequence: TGTGCCACCAAGCAGATAAGAAACTCCTACGAGCAGTACTTC.